One sample yielded the 18 T cell receptor beta chains listed below, sequenced in a study of CD4+ T cells in melanoma. TCRdb keeps only in-frame clones here, not all; method: immunoSEQ multiplex PCR. The sample has some 9,900 clones, around 69% seen once. Material: tumor tissue. These receptors were collected from a human donor with melanoma.

The chain carries TRBV30 and TRBJ1-3; 8 bases agree with TRBD1. This CDR3 region has 13 residues. The trim removed 3 bases at V and 3 bases at J, leaving 1 base unmatched. Germline V gives CDR1 GTSNPN, CDR2 SVGIG (reference sequence). In nucleotides, the CDR3 is TGTGCCTGGAGAACAGGGGGTGGAAACACCATATATTTT. Its protein product is CAWRTGGGNTIYF. Looking up the rest from reference TRBV30 and TRBJ1-3 gives the full variable domain: SQTIHQWPATLVQPVGSPLSLECTVEGTSNPNLYWYRQAAGRGLQLLFYSVGIGQISSEVPQNLSASRPQDRQFILSSKKLLLSDSGFYLCAWRTGGGNTIYFGEGSWLTVV.

This clone was detected only a few times. The gene calls are TRBV6-6 and TRBJ1-1; a weak D match, TRBD1 (5 bases). V dropped 5 bases and J dropped 1 base, with 11 bases sitting between them. CDR1 is MNHNY, CDR2 SVGAGI, per germline (reference sequence). This CDR3 region has 14 residues. CDR3 nucleotide sequence: TGTGCCAGCAGTCAGGGACGGCAGAACACTGAAGCTTTCTTT. It specifies CASSQGRQNTEAFF.

The chain joins TRBV27 to TRBJ1-6; D not resolved. This CDR3 has 15 amino acids. Germline V gene sequence: CDR1 MNHEY, CDR2 SMNVEV (reference sequence). The V end lost 1 base, the J end lost 9 bases, and 13 bases lay between the germline ends. Here the CDR3 reads CASSLYGGGVSPLHF. As DNA, the CDR3 is TGTGCCAGCAGTTTATATGGAGGTGGTGTTTCACCCCTCCACTTT.

This clone has only a few counts. This chain uses TRBV14 with TRBJ2-5, with D maybe TRBD2 (5 bases). This CDR3 spans 14 amino acids. The ends were cut back, 2 bases at V and 5 bases at J, with 12 bases in the middle. Germline lookup yields CDR1 SGHDN and CDR2 FVKESK. As DNA, the CDR3 is TGTGCCAGCAGCCAATCGGGGTTACAGGAGACCCAGTACTTC. Translated, it gives CASSQSGLQETQYF.

This clone has only a few counts. The gene calls are TRBV2 and TRBJ2-7; TRBD1 matches 8 bases. The CDR3 contains 14 residues. V gave up 7 bases and J gave up 4 bases; unmatched junction bases: 9. The germline CDR1 and CDR2 sequences are SNHLY and FYNNEI. The chain's CDR3 is CASTLRTGRYEQYF. In DNA form, the CDR3 reads TGTGCCAGCACTCTCAGGACAGGGAGGTACGAGCAGTACTTC.

The genes are TRBV5-1 and TRBJ2-7, with TRBD2 matching over 7 bases. In germline, CDR1 is SGHRS, CDR2 YFSETQ. After removal of 4 bases from V and 5 bases from J, the junction contained 0 bases not matched to a gene. The CDR3 has 11 residues. The CDR3 loop is CASSGGDEQYF. The CDR3 DNA is TGCGCCAGCAGCGGGGGGGACGAGCAGTACTTC.

The chain employs TRBV29-1 and TRBJ2-2; D is undetermined. From germline, CDR1 is SQVTM and CDR2 ANQGSEA. This CDR3 is built from 11 residues. The germline V and J ends were trimmed by 7 bases and 3 bases, with 6 bases remaining between them. This CDR3 is CSGYDTGELFF. Here the CDR3 DNA reads TGCAGCGGGTATGACACCGGGGAGCTGTTTTTT.

The chain links TRBV5-1 to TRBJ2-7, with 7 bases lining up with TRBD2. The junction had 7 bases not matched to a gene; V was cut back by 2 bases and J by 2 bases. The CDR3 loop spans 15 amino acids. Germline V gene sequence: CDR1 SGHRS, CDR2 YFSETQ. The CDR3 DNA is TGCGCCAGCAGCTTTAGGGCTAGCGGTACCTACGAGCAGTACTTC. The encoded protein is CASSFRASGTYEQYF.

By share, this clone ranks as hyperexpanded. The V call is TRBV4-2, the J call TRBJ2-7; D might be TRBD2 (7 bases). Trimming stripped 3 bases from V and 4 bases from J, with 22 bases between. Germline loops: CDR1 LGHNA, CDR2 YNFKEQ. The CDR3 is 17 amino acids. CDR3 nucleotides: TGTGCCAGCAGCCAGGACCCCGTGGGGGGGGCGTCTTACGAGCAGTACTTC. The encoded protein is CASSQDPVGGASYEQYF.

This chain joins TRBV10-2 and TRBJ1-1; D is perhaps TRBD1 (5 bases). Per the germline V gene, CDR1 is WSHSY and CDR2 is SAAADI. The CDR3 runs to 13 residues. The ends were cut back, 6 bases at V and 2 bases at J, with 10 bases in the middle. Here the CDR3 DNA reads TGCGCCAGCAGACCCGGACATAACACTGAAGCTTTCTTT. Its translation is CASRPGHNTEAFF.

This chain links TRBV6-5 with TRBJ1-2, with D possibly TRBD1 on 5 matching bases. The CDR3 length is 15 residues. Per germline, CDR1 MNHEY and CDR2 SVGAGI. CDR3 protein: CATRPNSGGNYGYTF. Here the CDR3 DNA reads TGTGCGACGCGACCCAACTCGGGGGGAAACTATGGCTACACCTTC.

This chain connects TRBV10-1 to TRBJ2-1; unclear D gene. V was shortened by 0 bases and J by 5 bases, with 11 bases between the two germline ends. The germline V gene encodes CDR1 WNHNN and CDR2 SYGVQD (reference sequence). The CDR3 runs 15 residues. Written as DNA, the CDR3 is TGCGCCAGCAGTGAGTCGGTGGTCGGCGACAATGAGCAGTTCTTC. Translation gives CASSESVVGDNEQFF.

V gene TRBV7-9 combines with J gene TRBJ2-5; the match to TRBD2 covers 8 bases. The CDR3 runs 13 residues. V lost 7 bases and J lost 5; bases outside the gene matches: 6. CDR1 is SEHNR and CDR2 is FQNEAQ in the germline V gene (reference sequence). CDR3 in amino acids: CASTLAGSETQYF. For the CDR3, the DNA is TGTGCCAGCACCCTAGCGGGTAGCGAGACCCAGTACTTC. Combining the CDR3 with reference TRBV7-9 and TRBJ2-5 gives the whole variable domain DTGVSQNPRHKITKRGQNVTFRCDPISEHNRLYWYRQTLGQGPEFLTYFQNEAQLEKSRLLSDRFSAERPKGSFSTLEIQRTEQGDSAMYLCASTLAGSETQYFGPGTRLLVL.

By share of the sample, this clone is medium-sized (0.01 to 0.1%). The chain recombines TRBV5-4 with TRBJ1-6; D gene unclear. V shed 5 bases and J shed 10 bases, with 13 bases lying between them. Germline V CDR1 and CDR2: SGHNT, YYREEE (reference sequence). This CDR3 spans 13 amino acids. CDR3 protein: CASRMGSESPLHF. In DNA, the CDR3 is TGTGCCAGCAGGATGGGTAGCGAATCACCCCTCCACTTT.

V is TRBV9 and J is TRBJ2-1, with D possibly called TRBD1 or TRBD2 (5 bases each). CDR3 length equals 15 residues. V was shortened by 0 bases and J by 6 bases, with 13 bases between the two germline ends. Germline V gene lookup returns CDR1 SGDLS and CDR2 YYNGEE. The CDR3 region is CASSVAGRTSNEQFF. The CDR3 DNA follows: TGTGCCAGCAGCGTAGCGGGGCGGACGAGCAATGAGCAGTTCTTC.

V usage is TRBV5-1 and J usage is TRBJ2-2, with D maybe TRBD2 (5 bases). With 2 bases removed from V and 6 bases from J, the gap between germline ends came to 5 bases. This CDR3 contains 12 residues. The V gene's germline CDR1 is SGHRS and CDR2 YFSETQ. CDR3 sequence (DNA): TGCGCCAGCAGCTTCGGGGCCGGGGAGCTGTTTTTT. Translated, it gives CASSFGAGELFF. The full variable domain, its missing parts supplied by reference TRBV5-1 and TRBJ2-2, is KAGVTQTPRYLIKTRGQQVTLSCSPISGHRSVSWYQQTPGQGLQFLFEYFSETQRNKGNFPGRFSGRQFSNSRSEMNVSTLELGDSALYLCASSFGAGELFFGEGSRLTVL.

The V call is TRBV13, the J call TRBJ1-1; D is unclear. Germline CDR1 is PRHDT and CDR2 is FYEKMQ (reference sequence). CDR3 length equals 12 residues. V was pared by 5 bases and J by 1 base, with 5 bases between. CDR3 residues: CASSLKNTEAFF. DNA of the CDR3: TGTGCCAGCAGCCTTAAGAACACTGAAGCTTTCTTT. Drawing the rest from reference TRBV13 and TRBJ1-1, the complete variable domain is AAGVIQSPRHLIKEKRETATLKCYPIPRHDTVYWYQQGPGQDPQFLISFYEKMQSDKGSIPDRFSAQQFSDYHSELNMSSLELGDSALYFCASSLKNTEAFFGQGTRLTVV.

The V gene is TRBV19, the J gene TRBJ1-3; D gene uncertain. CDR1 is LNHDA, CDR2 SQIVND, per germline (reference sequence). The CDR3 is 12 residues long. The V gene lost 7 bases and the J gene lost 3 bases, with 7 bases spanning the gap. The CDR3 reads CASISLGNTIYF. DNA of the CDR3: TGTGCCAGTATCTCGCTTGGAAACACCATATATTTT.